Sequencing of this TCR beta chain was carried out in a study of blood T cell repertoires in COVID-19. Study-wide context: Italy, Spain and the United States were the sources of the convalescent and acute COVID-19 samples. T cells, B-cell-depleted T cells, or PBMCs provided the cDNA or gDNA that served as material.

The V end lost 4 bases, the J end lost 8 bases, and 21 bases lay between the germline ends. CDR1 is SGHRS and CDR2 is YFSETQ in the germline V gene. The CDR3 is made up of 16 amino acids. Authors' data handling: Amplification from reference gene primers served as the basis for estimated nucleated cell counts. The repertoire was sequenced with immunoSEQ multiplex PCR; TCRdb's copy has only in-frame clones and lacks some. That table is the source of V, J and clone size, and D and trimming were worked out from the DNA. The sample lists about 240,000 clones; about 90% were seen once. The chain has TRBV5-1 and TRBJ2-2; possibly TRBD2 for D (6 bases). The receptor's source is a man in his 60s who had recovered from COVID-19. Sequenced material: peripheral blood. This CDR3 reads CASSPWTNGIFGELFF. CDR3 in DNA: TGCGCCAGCAGCCCCTGGACTAACGGGATCTTTGGGGAGCTGTTTTTT.